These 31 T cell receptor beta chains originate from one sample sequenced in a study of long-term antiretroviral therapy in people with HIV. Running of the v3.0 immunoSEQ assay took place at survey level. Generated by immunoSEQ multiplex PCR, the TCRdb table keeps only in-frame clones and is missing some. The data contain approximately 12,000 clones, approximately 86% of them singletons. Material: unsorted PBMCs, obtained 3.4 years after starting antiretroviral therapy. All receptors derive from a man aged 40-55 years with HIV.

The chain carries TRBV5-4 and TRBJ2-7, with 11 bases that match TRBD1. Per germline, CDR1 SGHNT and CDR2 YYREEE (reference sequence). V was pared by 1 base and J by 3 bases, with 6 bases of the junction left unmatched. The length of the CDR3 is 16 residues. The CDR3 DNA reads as TGTGCCAGCAGCTTGCCCCGGACAGGGGGCAACTACGAGCAGTACTTC. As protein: CASSLPRTGGNYEQYF.

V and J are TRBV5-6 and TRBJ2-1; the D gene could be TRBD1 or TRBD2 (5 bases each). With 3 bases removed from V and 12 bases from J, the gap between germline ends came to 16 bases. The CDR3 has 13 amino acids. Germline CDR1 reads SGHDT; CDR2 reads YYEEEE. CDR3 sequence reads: CASSSGTSGGQFF. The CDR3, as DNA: TGTGCCAGCAGCTCCGGGACCTCTGGAGGGCAGTTCTTC. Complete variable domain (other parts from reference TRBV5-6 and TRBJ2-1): DAGVTQSPTHLIKTRGQQVTLRCSPKSGHDTVSWYQQALGQGPQFIFQYYEEEERQRGNFPDRFSGHQFPNYSSELNVNALLLGDSALYLCASSSGTSGGQFFGPGTRLTVL.

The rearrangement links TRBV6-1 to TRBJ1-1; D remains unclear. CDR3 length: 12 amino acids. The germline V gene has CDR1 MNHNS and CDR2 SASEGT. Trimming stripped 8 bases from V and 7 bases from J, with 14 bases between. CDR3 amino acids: CASLIGTGEAFF. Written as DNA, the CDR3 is TGTGCCAGCCTAATCGGAACGGGTGAAGCTTTCTTT.

The CDR3 loop is CASSLNEGSGYTF. The CDR3 DNA reads TGTGCCAGCAGCTTAAATGAGGGGAGTGGCTACACCTTC. The chain recombines TRBV7-3 with TRBJ1-2; D possibly corresponds to TRBD1 (5 bases). Germline V gives CDR1 SGHTA, CDR2 FQGTGA. V was cut by 1 base and J by 7 bases, with 10 bases left in between. CDR3 length equals 13 residues. The full variable domain, rest sourced from reference TRBV7-3 and TRBJ1-2, is GAGVSQTPSNKVTEKGKYVELRCDPISGHTALYWYRQSLGQGPEFLIYFQGTGAADDSGLPNDRFFAVRPEGSVSTLKIQRTERGDSAVYLCASSLNEGSGYTFGSGTRLTVV.

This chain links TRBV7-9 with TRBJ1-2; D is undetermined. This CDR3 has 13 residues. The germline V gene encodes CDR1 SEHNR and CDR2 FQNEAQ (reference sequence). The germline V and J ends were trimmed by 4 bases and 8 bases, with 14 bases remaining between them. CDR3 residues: CASSYNPRGGYTF. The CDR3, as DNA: TGTGCCAGCAGCTACAATCCACGGGGAGGCTACACCTTC.

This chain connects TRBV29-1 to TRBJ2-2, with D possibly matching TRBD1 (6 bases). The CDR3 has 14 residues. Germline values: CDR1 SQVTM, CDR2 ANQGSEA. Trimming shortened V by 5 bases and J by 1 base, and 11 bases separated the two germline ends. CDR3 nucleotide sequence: TGCAGCGTTTCCAGGGGACGGAACACCGGGGAGCTGTTTTTT. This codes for CSVSRGRNTGELFF.

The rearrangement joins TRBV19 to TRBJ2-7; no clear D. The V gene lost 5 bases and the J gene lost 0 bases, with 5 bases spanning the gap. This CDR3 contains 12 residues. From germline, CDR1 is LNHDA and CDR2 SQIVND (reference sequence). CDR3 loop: CASSSNSYEQYF. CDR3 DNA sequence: TGTGCCAGTAGTTCGAACTCCTACGAGCAGTACTTC.

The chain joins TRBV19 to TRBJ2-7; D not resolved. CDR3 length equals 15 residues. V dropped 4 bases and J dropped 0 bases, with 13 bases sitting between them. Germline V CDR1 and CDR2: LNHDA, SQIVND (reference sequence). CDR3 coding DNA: TGTGCCAGTAGTACCCAGCAGGCTTCCTCCTACGAGCAGTACTTC. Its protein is CASSTQQASSYEQYF.

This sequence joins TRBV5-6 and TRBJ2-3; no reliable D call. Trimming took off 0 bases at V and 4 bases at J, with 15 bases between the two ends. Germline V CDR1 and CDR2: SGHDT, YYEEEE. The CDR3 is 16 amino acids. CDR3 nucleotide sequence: TGTGCCAGCAGCTTGGATTTACCCCGATCCCCAGATACGCAGTATTTT. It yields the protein CASSLDLPRSPDTQYF.

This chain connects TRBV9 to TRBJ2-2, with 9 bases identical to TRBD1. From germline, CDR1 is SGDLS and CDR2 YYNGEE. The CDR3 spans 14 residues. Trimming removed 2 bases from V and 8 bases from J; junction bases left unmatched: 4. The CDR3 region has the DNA TGTGCCAGCAGCGTTCTACAGGGGGCAGGGGAGCTGTTTTTT. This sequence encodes CASSVLQGAGELFF.

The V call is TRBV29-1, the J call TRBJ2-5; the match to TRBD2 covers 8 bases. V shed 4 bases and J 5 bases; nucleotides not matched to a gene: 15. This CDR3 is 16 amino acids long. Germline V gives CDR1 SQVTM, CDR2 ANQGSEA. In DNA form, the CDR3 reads TGCAGCGTTGGACCCGGGACTAGGGAATCGACGGAGACCCAGTACTTC. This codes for CSVGPGTRESTETQYF.

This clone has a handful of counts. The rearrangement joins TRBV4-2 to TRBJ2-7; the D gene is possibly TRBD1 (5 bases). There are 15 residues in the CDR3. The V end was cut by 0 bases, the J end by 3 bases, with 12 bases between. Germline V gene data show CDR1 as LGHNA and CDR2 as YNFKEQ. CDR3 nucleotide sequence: TGTGCCAGCAGCCAAGAAAGGGGTCAAAACTACGAGCAGTACTTC. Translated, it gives CASSQERGQNYEQYF.

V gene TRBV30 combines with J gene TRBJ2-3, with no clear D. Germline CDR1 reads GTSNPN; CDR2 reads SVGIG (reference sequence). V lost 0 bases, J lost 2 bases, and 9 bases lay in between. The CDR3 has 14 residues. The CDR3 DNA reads TGTGCCTGGAGTGTACCCCCGTTCACAGATACGCAGTATTTT. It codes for CAWSVPPFTDTQYF.

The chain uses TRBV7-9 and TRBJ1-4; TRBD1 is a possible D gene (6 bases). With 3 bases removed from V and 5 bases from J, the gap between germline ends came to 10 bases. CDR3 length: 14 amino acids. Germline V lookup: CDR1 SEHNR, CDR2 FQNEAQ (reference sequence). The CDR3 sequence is CASSFGQTNEKLFF. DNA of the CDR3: TGTGCCAGCAGCTTCGGACAGACAAATGAAAAACTGTTTTTT.

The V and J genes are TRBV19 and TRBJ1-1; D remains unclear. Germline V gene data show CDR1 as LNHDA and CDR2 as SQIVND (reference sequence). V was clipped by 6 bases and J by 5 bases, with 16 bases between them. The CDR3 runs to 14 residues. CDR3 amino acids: CASSYVEGLTEAFF. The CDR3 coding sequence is TGTGCCAGTAGCTACGTTGAGGGCCTGACTGAAGCTTTCTTT.

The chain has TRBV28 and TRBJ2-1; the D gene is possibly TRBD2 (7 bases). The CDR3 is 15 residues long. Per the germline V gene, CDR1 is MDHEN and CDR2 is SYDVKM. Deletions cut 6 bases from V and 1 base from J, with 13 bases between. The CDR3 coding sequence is TGTGCCAGCAGCCTTGAGGGGGGGTCCTACAATGAGCAGTTCTTC. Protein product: CASSLEGGSYNEQFF.

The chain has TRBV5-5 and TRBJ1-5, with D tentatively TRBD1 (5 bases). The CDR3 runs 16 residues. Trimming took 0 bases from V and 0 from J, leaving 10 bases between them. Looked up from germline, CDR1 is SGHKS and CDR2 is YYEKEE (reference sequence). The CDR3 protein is CASSLEGRYSNQPQHF. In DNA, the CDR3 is TGTGCCAGCAGCTTGGAGGGACGGTATAGCAATCAGCCCCAGCATTTT.

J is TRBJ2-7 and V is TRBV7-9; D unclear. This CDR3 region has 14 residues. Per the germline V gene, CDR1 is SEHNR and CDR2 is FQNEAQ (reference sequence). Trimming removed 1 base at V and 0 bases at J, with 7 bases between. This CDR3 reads CASSLGQYSYEQYF. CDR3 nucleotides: TGTGCCAGCAGCTTAGGGCAGTACTCCTACGAGCAGTACTTC.

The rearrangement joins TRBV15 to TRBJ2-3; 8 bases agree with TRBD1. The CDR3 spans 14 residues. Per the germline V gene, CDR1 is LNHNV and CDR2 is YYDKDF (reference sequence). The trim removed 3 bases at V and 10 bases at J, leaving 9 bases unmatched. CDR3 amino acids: CATSSPQPGGAQYF. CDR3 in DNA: TGTGCCACCAGCAGCCCCCAACCAGGGGGCGCGCAGTATTTT. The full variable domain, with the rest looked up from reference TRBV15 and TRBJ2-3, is DAMVIQNPRYQVTQFGKPVTLSCSQTLNHNVMYWYQQKSSQAPKLLFHYYDKDFNNEADTPDNFQSRRPNTSFCFLDIRSPGLGDTAMYLCATSSPQPGGAQYFGPGTRLTVL.

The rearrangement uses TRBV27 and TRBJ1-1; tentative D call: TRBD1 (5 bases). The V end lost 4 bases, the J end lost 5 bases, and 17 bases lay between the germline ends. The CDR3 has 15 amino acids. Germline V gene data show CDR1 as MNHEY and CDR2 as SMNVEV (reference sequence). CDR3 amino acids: CASSSPVGGRTEAFF. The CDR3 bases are TGTGCCAGCAGTTCTCCGGTCGGGGGGAGGACTGAAGCTTTCTTT.

The CDR3 spells CSTLPLAGAREQFF. CDR3 DNA: TGCAGCACTCTCCCTCTAGCGGGAGCGCGTGAGCAGTTCTTC. This chain uses TRBV29-1 with TRBJ2-1, with 10 bases matching TRBD2. Germline V gene lookup returns CDR1 SQVTM and CDR2 ANQGSEA. V was clipped by 8 bases and J by 9 bases; unmatched bases: 13. The CDR3 consists of 14 residues.

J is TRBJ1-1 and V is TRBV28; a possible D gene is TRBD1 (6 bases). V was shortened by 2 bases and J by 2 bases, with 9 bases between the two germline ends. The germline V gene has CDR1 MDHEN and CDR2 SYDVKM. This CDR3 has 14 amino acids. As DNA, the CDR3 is TGTGCCAGCAGTTTAGCCAGGGGAAACACTGAAGCTTTCTTT. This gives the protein CASSLARGNTEAFF.

The CDR3, as DNA: TGCAGCGTCCATATCTCTGGGGCCAACGTCCTGACTTTC. Its protein is CSVHISGANVLTF. The chain recombines TRBV29-1 with TRBJ2-6, with no clear D. The CDR3 sequence is 13 residues long. Germline V gene sequence: CDR1 SQVTM, CDR2 ANQGSEA. Trimming removed 6 bases from V and 0 bases from J, with 6 bases in between.

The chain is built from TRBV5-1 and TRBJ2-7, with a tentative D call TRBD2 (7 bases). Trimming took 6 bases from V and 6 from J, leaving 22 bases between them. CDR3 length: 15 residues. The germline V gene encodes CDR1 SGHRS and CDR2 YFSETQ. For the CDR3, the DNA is TGCGCCAGCAACTCCCCGGGGGCGGGAGATCGCGAGCAGTACTTC. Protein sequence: CASNSPGAGDREQYF.

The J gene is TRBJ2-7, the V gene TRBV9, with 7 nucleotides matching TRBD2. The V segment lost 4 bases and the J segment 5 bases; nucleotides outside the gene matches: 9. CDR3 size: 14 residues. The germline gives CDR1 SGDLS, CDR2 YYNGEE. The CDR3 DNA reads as TGTGCCAGCAGCCCCCCGGGGGGACGGGACGAGCAGTACTTC. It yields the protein CASSPPGGRDEQYF.

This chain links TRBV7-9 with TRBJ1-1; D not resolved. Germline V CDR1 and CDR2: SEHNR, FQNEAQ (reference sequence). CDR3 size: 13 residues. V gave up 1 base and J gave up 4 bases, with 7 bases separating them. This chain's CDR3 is CASSLEGPTEAFF. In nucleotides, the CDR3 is TGTGCCAGCAGCTTAGAGGGTCCCACTGAAGCTTTCTTT.

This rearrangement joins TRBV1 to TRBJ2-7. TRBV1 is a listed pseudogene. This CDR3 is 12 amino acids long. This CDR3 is CTSSRTVYEQYF. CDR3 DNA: TGCACCAGCAGCAGGACGGTCTACGAGCAGTACTTC.

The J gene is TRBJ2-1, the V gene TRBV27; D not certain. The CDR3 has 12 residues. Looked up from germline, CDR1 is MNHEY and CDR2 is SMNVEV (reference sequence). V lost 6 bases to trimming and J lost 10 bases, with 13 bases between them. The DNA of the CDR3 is TGTGCCAGCAGGGAGACCGCTAAGGAGCAGTTCTTC. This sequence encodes CASRETAKEQFF.

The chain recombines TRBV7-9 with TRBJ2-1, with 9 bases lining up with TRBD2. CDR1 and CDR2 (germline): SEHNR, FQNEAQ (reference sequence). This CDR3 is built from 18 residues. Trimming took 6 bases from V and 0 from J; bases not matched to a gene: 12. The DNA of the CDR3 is TGTGCCAGCAGTTCAAATGTAGCGGGAGAGAGCTCCTACAATGAGCAGTTCTTC. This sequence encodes CASSSNVAGESSYNEQFF.

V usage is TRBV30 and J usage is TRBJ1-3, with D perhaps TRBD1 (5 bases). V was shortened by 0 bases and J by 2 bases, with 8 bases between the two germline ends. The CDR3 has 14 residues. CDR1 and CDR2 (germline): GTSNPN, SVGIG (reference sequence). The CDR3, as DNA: TGTGCCTGGAGTGTCGGGACTGCTGGAAACACCATATATTTT. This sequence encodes CAWSVGTAGNTIYF.

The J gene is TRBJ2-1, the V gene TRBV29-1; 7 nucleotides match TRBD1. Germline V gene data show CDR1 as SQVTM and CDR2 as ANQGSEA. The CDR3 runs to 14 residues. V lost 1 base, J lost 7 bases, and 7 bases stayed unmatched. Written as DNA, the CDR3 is TGCAGCGTTGAAGGACGAGACAGGGTTAATGAGCAGTTCTTC. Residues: CSVEGRDRVNEQFF.